A single sample is the source of the 31 T cell receptor beta chains below, sequenced in a study of control samples from healthy donors and cancer patients. Profiled with immunoSEQ multiplex PCR; TCRdb holds only in-frame clones, not every one. This sample carries around 140,000 clones, about 90% of them seen once, and the ten largest clones take around 7.6%. The sequencing input was PBMCs. The receptors were sampled from a man over 45 with head and neck cancer.

V usage is TRBV6-5 and J usage is TRBJ1-5; tentative D call: TRBD1 (5 bases). The CDR3 totals 14 residues. Trimming removed 5 bases at V and 0 bases at J, with 8 bases between. The V gene's germline CDR1 is MNHEY and CDR2 SVGAGI. CDR3 nucleotide sequence: TGTGCCAGCAGTCCCCAGGGTAGCAATCAGCCCCAGCATTTT. Its translation is CASSPQGSNQPQHF.

The chain joins TRBV7-8 to TRBJ2-1, with 10 bases identical to TRBD2. The CDR3 totals 16 residues. Germline CDR1 SGHVS, CDR2 FQNEAQ. The V segment lost 3 bases and the J segment 7 bases; nucleotides outside the gene matches: 9. CDR3 sequence: CASSFDRASGGNEQFF. The CDR3 DNA is TGTGCCAGCAGCTTTGATCGGGCTAGCGGGGGTAATGAGCAGTTCTTC.

The CDR3 is CANQPGDGNTEAFF. Here the CDR3 DNA reads TGTGCTAATCAGCCAGGGGACGGAAACACTGAAGCTTTCTTT. This sequence joins TRBV7-9 and TRBJ1-1, with D tentatively TRBD1 (6 bases). The germline CDR1 and CDR2 sequences are SEHNR and FQNEAQ (reference sequence). The CDR3 is 14 amino acids. Filled out from reference TRBV7-9 and TRBJ1-1, the complete variable domain reads DTGVSQNPRHKITKRGQNVTFRCDPISEHNRLYWYRQTLGQGPEFLTYFQNEAQLEKSRLLSDRFSAERPKGSFSTLEIQRTEQGDSAMYLCANQPGDGNTEAFFGQGTRLTVV.

The V and J genes are TRBV7-2 and TRBJ2-1, with no clear D. V was cut by 1 base and J by 5 bases, with 3 bases left in between. The CDR3 consists of 12 residues. Germline V gene data show CDR1 as SGHTA and CDR2 as FQGNSA. The CDR3 DNA follows: TGTGCCAGCAGCTTAGGTGACAATGAGCAGTTCTTC. This translates into CASSLGDNEQFF.

The V and J genes are TRBV15 and TRBJ2-1; D tentatively reads TRBD1 or TRBD2 (5 bases each). The CDR3 totals 13 residues. CDR1 is LNHNV, CDR2 YYDKDF, per germline (reference sequence). The ends were cut back, 11 bases at V and 6 bases at J, with 17 bases in the middle. The CDR3 region is CAAEGYGGNEQFF. In nucleotides, the CDR3 is TGTGCCGCCGAAGGTTATGGGGGCAATGAGCAGTTCTTC.

The chain links TRBV6-5 to TRBJ1-2; a weak D match, TRBD1 (6 bases). The CDR3 totals 13 residues. Germline loops: CDR1 MNHEY, CDR2 SVGAGI. The germline V and J ends were trimmed by 8 bases and 1 base, with 11 bases remaining between them. The CDR3 here is CASVAGDNYGYTF. CDR3 nucleotides: TGTGCCAGCGTAGCAGGGGATAACTATGGCTACACCTTC.

The gene calls are TRBV11-2 and TRBJ2-5; 7 nucleotides agree with TRBD1. Per germline, CDR1 SGHAT and CDR2 FQNNGV. J gave up 5 bases and V 0 bases, and 3 bases lay outside the gene matches. The CDR3 loop spans 14 amino acids. The DNA of the CDR3 is TGTGCCAGCAGCTTAGACCAGGGGGTTGAGACCCAGTACTTC. It is translated as CASSLDQGVETQYF. Full variable domain (missing parts from reference TRBV11-2 and TRBJ2-5): EAGVAQSPRYKIIEKRQSVAFWCNPISGHATLYWYQQILGQGPKLLIQFQNNGVVDDSQLPKDRFSAERLKGVDSTLKIQPAKLEDSAVYLCASSLDQGVETQYFGPGTRLLVL.

This rearrangement joins TRBV19 to TRBJ2-1; maybe TRBD2 (6 bases). Germline-derived CDR1 and CDR2 are LNHDA and SQIVND (reference sequence). The CDR3 extends over 17 amino acids. V lost 3 bases and J lost 3, with 18 bases in between. CDR3 region: CASSMSLGRDFYNEQFF. The DNA of the CDR3 is TGTGCCAGTAGTATGAGCTTGGGTCGGGACTTCTACAATGAGCAGTTCTTC. The full variable domain, in which reference TRBV19 and TRBJ2-1 provide the parts outside the CDR3, is DGGITQSPKYLFRKEGQNVTLSCEQNLNHDAMYWYRQDPGQGLRLIYYSQIVNDFQKGDIAEGYSVSREKKESFPLTVTSAQKNPTAFYLCASSMSLGRDFYNEQFFGPGTRLTVL.

The V call is TRBV7-3, the J call TRBJ2-5; 8 nucleotides align to TRBD1. The J segment lost 1 base and the V segment lost 5 bases, leaving 6 bases of the junction unmatched. Germline lookup yields CDR1 SGHTA and CDR2 FQGTGA. This CDR3 is built from 15 residues. CDR3 amino acids: CASSTQGAVQETQYF. In nucleotides, the CDR3 is TGTGCCAGCAGCACTCAGGGGGCGGTCCAAGAGACCCAGTACTTC.

The chain employs TRBV28 and TRBJ2-5; 12 bases fit TRBD2. Germline CDR1 reads MDHEN; CDR2 reads SYDVKM. CDR3 length: 17 amino acids. V lost 5 bases, J lost 5 bases, and 12 bases stayed unmatched. For the CDR3, the DNA is TGTGCCAGCAGTGCCCCTAGCGGGAGGGCCGGGGCTGAGACCCAGTACTTC. Amino acids: CASSAPSGRAGAETQYF.

The chain's CDR3 is CAMSSPSQETQYF. In nucleotides, the CDR3 is TGTGCCATGTCTTCCCCCTCTCAAGAGACCCAGTACTTC. The chain joins TRBV10-3 to TRBJ2-5; D uncertain. CDR1 and CDR2 (germline): ENHRY, SYGVKD. Deletions cut 9 bases from V and 2 bases from J, with 13 bases between. The length of the CDR3 is 13 residues.

V is TRBV2 and J is TRBJ2-1, with 11 bases lining up with TRBD2. The germline V gene has CDR1 SNHLY and CDR2 FYNNEI. Trimming at V came to 8 bases and at J to 5 bases, leaving 11 bases not matched to a gene. This CDR3 comprises 16 residues. CDR3 nucleotides: TGTGCCAGCGGCCGCCCTTATAGCGGGGGGGACAATGAGCAGTTCTTC. Encoded protein: CASGRPYSGGDNEQFF. Looking up the rest from reference TRBV2 and TRBJ2-1 gives the full variable domain: EPEVTQTPSHQVTQMGQEVILRCVPISNHLYFYWYRQILGQKVEFLVSFYNNEISEKSEIFDDQFSVERPDGSNFTLKIRSTKLEDSAMYFCASGRPYSGGDNEQFFGPGTRLTVL.

The genes are TRBV7-2 and TRBJ2-2; D unclear. Germline values: CDR1 SGHTA, CDR2 FQGNSA. Trimming shortened V by 2 bases and J by 0 bases, and 10 bases separated the two germline ends. This CDR3 region has 16 residues. CDR3 sequence: CASSLNVGTNTGELFF. CDR3 in DNA: TGTGCCAGCAGCTTAAATGTGGGAACGAACACCGGGGAGCTGTTTTTT.

The chain has TRBV6-5 and TRBJ2-7; D may be TRBD1 or TRBD2 (5 bases each). Deletions cut 8 bases from V and 3 bases from J, with 14 bases between. In germline, CDR1 is MNHEY, CDR2 SVGAGI. The CDR3 has 13 residues. The DNA of the CDR3 is TGTGCCAGCGGACTGGACACGGTCTACGAGCAGTACTTC. Protein: CASGLDTVYEQYF.

This chain uses TRBV12-3 or TRBV12-4 with TRBJ2-5; D gene uncertain. Trimming took off 2 bases at V and 0 bases at J, with 4 bases between the two ends. CDR3 length equals 13 residues. The CDR3 protein is CASSLQNQETQYF. The CDR3 DNA reads TGTGCCAGCAGTTTACAGAACCAAGAGACCCAGTACTTC.

The chain joins TRBV5-1 to TRBJ1-2; possibly TRBD1 for D (5 bases). Trimming took off 1 base at V and 1 base at J, with 8 bases between the two ends. CDR1 SGHRS and CDR2 YFSETQ come from the germline V gene. The CDR3 has 14 amino acids. The CDR3 coding sequence is TGCGCCAGCAGCTTGCAGGGAAGTAACTATGGCTACACCTTC. Amino acid sequence: CASSLQGSNYGYTF. Supplemented by reference TRBV5-1 and TRBJ1-2, the full variable domain reads KAGVTQTPRYLIKTRGQQVTLSCSPISGHRSVSWYQQTPGQGLQFLFEYFSETQRNKGNFPGRFSGRQFSNSRSEMNVSTLELGDSALYLCASSLQGSNYGYTFGSGTRLTVV.

The V call is TRBV7-8, the J call TRBJ2-1; D is uncertain. Germline V gene sequence: CDR1 SGHVS, CDR2 FQNEAQ. The ends were cut back, 4 bases at V and 0 bases at J, with 16 bases in the middle. CDR3 length: 17 amino acids. The CDR3 coding sequence is TGTGCCAGCAGCTCGAACGCAGTGGTGGGCTCCTACAATGAGCAGTTCTTC. This sequence encodes CASSSNAVVGSYNEQFF.

The V and J genes are TRBV7-9 and TRBJ1-1, with D perhaps matching TRBD1 (5 bases). The V and J ends lost 5 bases and 11 bases respectively, with 15 bases between them. The CDR3 is made up of 12 amino acids. CDR1 is SEHNR and CDR2 is FQNEAQ in the germline V gene (reference sequence). CDR3 amino acids: CASSLPQGDAFF. CDR3 coding DNA: TGTGCCAGCAGCCTCCCCCAGGGAGATGCTTTCTTT.

The chain recombines TRBV19 with TRBJ1-4, with a possible D match to TRBD1 (5 bases). Germline CDR1 and CDR2: LNHDA and SQIVND (reference sequence). V dropped 7 bases and J dropped 5 bases, with 14 bases sitting between them. The CDR3 runs 14 residues. The CDR3 spells CASNFGQGNEKLFF. DNA for the CDR3: TGTGCCAGTAATTTTGGGCAGGGAAATGAAAAACTGTTTTTT.

The chain has TRBV5-1 and TRBJ2-7, with D tentatively TRBD2 (6 bases). V shed 1 base and J shed 4 bases, with 24 bases lying between them. The germline CDR1 and CDR2 sequences are SGHRS and YFSETQ. The CDR3 totals 18 residues. CDR3 amino acids: CASSLLPSPTGTEYEQYF. The CDR3 DNA follows: TGCGCCAGCAGCTTGTTACCAAGTCCGACCGGGACTGAATACGAGCAGTACTTC.

The genes are TRBV27 and TRBJ2-7; 8 nucleotides agree with TRBD1. The germline gives CDR1 MNHEY, CDR2 SMNVEV (reference sequence). CDR3 size: 13 residues. Trimming removed 9 bases from V and 3 bases from J; junction bases left unmatched: 7. The CDR3 sequence: CASRGTGLYEQYF. The CDR3 DNA reads as TGTGCCAGTAGAGGGACAGGACTCTACGAGCAGTACTTC.

The rearrangement uses TRBV24-1 and TRBJ1-2, with 7 bases that match TRBD1. The ends lost 3 bases at V and 9 bases at J; junction bases unmatched: 12. Per germline, CDR1 KGHDR and CDR2 SFDVKD. The CDR3 length is 15 residues. This CDR3 reads CATSDAGGRGESYTF. CDR3 sequence (DNA): TGTGCCACCAGTGATGCCGGGGGCAGGGGGGAAAGCTACACCTTC.

This sequence joins TRBV5-6 and TRBJ2-3, with D perhaps matching TRBD1 (5 bases). CDR3 length: 13 amino acids. V dropped 1 base and J dropped 4 bases, with 7 bases sitting between them. Germline assignment: CDR1 SGHDT and CDR2 YYEEEE. The CDR3 loop is CASSLKGPDTQYF. The CDR3 DNA is TGTGCCAGCAGCTTGAAGGGGCCAGATACGCAGTATTTT.

This chain uses TRBV6-6 with TRBJ1-1, with D uncertain. CDR3 length: 14 residues. Trimming shortened V by 7 bases and J by 8 bases, and 20 bases separated the two germline ends. CDR1 MNHNY and CDR2 SVGAGI come from the germline V gene (reference sequence). CDR3 sequence reads: CASTHSDGGVEAFF. The DNA for the CDR3 is TGTGCCAGCACCCACTCAGACGGTGGGGTAGAAGCTTTCTTT.

DNA of the CDR3: TGTGCCAGCAGCTTGGGACAGGACTCCTACGAGCAGTACTTC. Its translation is CASSLGQDSYEQYF. This rearrangement joins TRBV2 to TRBJ2-7, with TRBD1 matching over 8 bases. Germline assignment: CDR1 SNHLY and CDR2 FYNNEI. J was trimmed by 0 bases and V by 6 bases; bases with no gene match: 4. The CDR3 has 14 amino acids.

This chain joins TRBV3-1 (or the pseudogene TRBV3-2) and TRBJ2-5; TRBD2 might be the D (6 bases). The V end was cut by 0 bases, the J end by 4 bases, with 15 bases between. Germline V gene data show CDR1 as LGHDT and CDR2 as YNNKEL (reference sequence). The length of the CDR3 is 16 residues. For the CDR3, the DNA is TGTGCCAGCAGCCAAGAGGGGGGTCGGATGGCAGAGACCCAGTACTTC. It is translated as CASSQEGGRMAETQYF.

The V and J genes are TRBV7-9 and TRBJ1-1; 8 bases are shared with TRBD1. Germline CDR1 reads SEHNR; CDR2 reads FQNEAQ (reference sequence). The CDR3 spans 14 residues. The ends lost 4 bases at V and 4 bases at J; junction bases unmatched: 5. As DNA, the CDR3 is TGTGCCAGCAGCTCACAGGGGGGGATCACTGAAGCTTTCTTT. It encodes CASSSQGGITEAFF.

This clone was picked up one time. V gene TRBV5-1 combines with J gene TRBJ1-2, with no clear D. This CDR3 contains 15 residues. The V and J ends lost 0 bases and 1 base respectively, with 10 bases between them. Looked up from germline, CDR1 is SGHRS and CDR2 is YFSETQ. Here the CDR3 DNA reads TGCGCCAGCAGCTTGGCGACCGGATTTAACTATGGCTACACCTTC. Translating it yields CASSLATGFNYGYTF.

This clone was seen only a few times. The chain is built from TRBV29-1 and TRBJ2-1; 12 nucleotides align to TRBD2. J gave up 5 bases and V 5 bases, and 4 bases lay outside the gene matches. Germline V gives CDR1 SQVTM, CDR2 ANQGSEA. CDR3 size: 14 residues. The CDR3 spells CSVRSSGRDNEQFF. CDR3 nucleotides: TGCAGCGTTCGATCTAGCGGGAGGGACAATGAGCAGTTCTTC.

This clone came up once. V and J are TRBV29-1 and TRBJ1-1; 7 bases fit TRBD1. Germline loops: CDR1 SQVTM, CDR2 ANQGSEA. The CDR3 is 14 residues long. V lost 0 bases and J lost 4; bases outside the gene matches: 5. The CDR3 sequence: CSVEEYGTATEAFF. For the CDR3, the DNA is TGCAGCGTTGAAGAATACGGGACAGCCACTGAAGCTTTCTTT.

The chain has TRBV11-2 and TRBJ2-1; D assignment may be TRBD1 or TRBD2 (5 bases each). This CDR3 is built from 13 residues. Germline V gene lookup returns CDR1 SGHAT and CDR2 FQNNGV. Trimming cost V 1 base and J 14 bases, with 15 bases left between them. The CDR3 loop is CASSLVGTGGKFF. In DNA form, the CDR3 reads TGTGCCAGCAGCTTAGTAGGGACCGGTGGGAAGTTCTTC. Full variable domain (missing parts from reference TRBV11-2 and TRBJ2-1): EAGVAQSPRYKIIEKRQSVAFWCNPISGHATLYWYQQILGQGPKLLIQFQNNGVVDDSQLPKDRFSAERLKGVDSTLKIQPAKLEDSAVYLCASSLVGTGGKFFGPGTRLTVL.